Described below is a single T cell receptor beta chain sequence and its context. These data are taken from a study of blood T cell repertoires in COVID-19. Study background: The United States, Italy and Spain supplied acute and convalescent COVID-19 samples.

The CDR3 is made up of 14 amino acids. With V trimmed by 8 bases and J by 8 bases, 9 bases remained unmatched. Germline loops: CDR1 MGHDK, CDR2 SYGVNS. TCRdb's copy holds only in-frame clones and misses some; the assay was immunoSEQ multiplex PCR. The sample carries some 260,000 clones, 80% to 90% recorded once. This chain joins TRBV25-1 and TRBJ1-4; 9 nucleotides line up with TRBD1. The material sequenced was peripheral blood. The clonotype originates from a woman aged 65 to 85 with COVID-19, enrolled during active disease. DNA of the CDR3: TGTGCCAGCCCTCCGGGACAGGGAAAGGAAAAACTGTTTTTT. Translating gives CASPPGQGKEKLFF.